The 18 T cell receptor beta chains listed next were all sequenced from one sample in a study of T cells in Graves' hyperthyroidism and ophthalmopathy. TCR beta CDR3 regions were amplified from RNA. When the TCR CDR3 underwent first-round RT-PCR, the HTBI primer set was used. TCRdb processed the multiplex PCR reads anew with MiXCR; each CDR3 protein has one entry. The table lists about half a million distinct CDR3 sequences, around 21% of them singletons. Sequenced sample: blood. The receptor set was obtained from a man younger than 30 with Graves' hyperthyroidism.

The chain has TRBV28 and TRBJ1-6, with a possible D match to TRBD1 (5 bases). Trimming removed 3 bases from V and 18 bases from J, with 18 bases in between. Germline V gene lookup returns CDR1 MDHEN and CDR2 SYDVKM. The CDR3 length is 13 residues. The CDR3 nucleotides are TGTGCCAGCAGTTTTCGGGGACCTACAGCCCACCACTTT. It is translated as CASSFRGPTAHHF.

A remark on this clonotype: A much bigger clone sits one base away, suggesting this may be a read error. The V call is TRBV6-5, the J call TRBJ1-1; D is unclear. V lost 8 bases and J 2 bases, leaving 6 bases between the germline ends. This CDR3 has 11 residues. Germline values: CDR1 MNHEY, CDR2 SVGAGI. The CDR3 DNA is TGTGCCAGCTGTTTTAACACTGAAGCTTTCTTT. Amino acid sequence: CASCFNTEAFF.

This clonotype has a handful of counts. The rearrangement uses TRBV5-5 and TRBJ1-5, with 8 bases matching TRBD1. Trimming took 6 bases from V and 4 from J; bases not matched to a gene: 12. The germline V gene encodes CDR1 SGHKS and CDR2 YYEKEE (reference sequence). The CDR3 extends over 16 amino acids. CDR3 nucleotides: TGTGCCAGCACCAGGACAGGGACCTTTGATAATCAGCCCCAGCATTTT. This translates into CASTRTGTFDNQPQHF.

With regard to this clonotype: Being one base from a much bigger clone, this may be a read error. The rearrangement links TRBV20-1 to TRBJ1-1, with D hard to call. CDR1 and CDR2 (germline): DFQATT, SNEGSKA (reference sequence). The CDR3 length is 8 residues. V was clipped by 3 bases and J by 10 bases, with 3 bases between them. The CDR3 DNA reads TGCAGTGCTAGGGGAGCTTTCTTT. This encodes CSARGAFF.

The rearrangement uses TRBV20-1 and TRBJ1-1; no clear D. Looked up from germline, CDR1 is DFQATT and CDR2 is SNEGSKA (reference sequence). The CDR3 runs 12 residues. V was clipped by 5 bases and J by 6 bases, with 13 bases between them. The CDR3 bases are TGCAGTGCTGGTCCGGGGTTCCCTGAAGCTTTCTTT. It is translated as CSAGPGFPEAFF.

Written as DNA, the CDR3 is TGTGCCAGCAGCTTATGGCCGGAACATGCGAACACCGGGGAGCTGTTTTTT. Translating it yields CASSLWPEHANTGELFF. This sequence joins TRBV11-2 and TRBJ2-2; D is ambiguous. Per germline, CDR1 SGHAT and CDR2 FQNNGV. CDR3 length equals 17 residues. With 2 bases removed from V and 0 bases from J, the gap between germline ends came to 13 bases.

The rearrangement uses TRBV25-1 and TRBJ1-3, with unresolved D. Germline loops: CDR1 MGHDK, CDR2 SYGVNS. With 5 bases removed from V and 0 bases from J, the gap between germline ends came to 11 bases. The CDR3 totals 15 residues. The CDR3 bases are TGTGCCAGCAGTTCCCTGGACGGCTCTGGAAACACCATATATTTT. Translated, it gives CASSSLDGSGNTIYF. The complete variable domain, with remaining parts taken from reference TRBV25-1 and TRBJ1-3, reads EADIYQTPRYLVIGTGKKITLECSQTMGHDKMYWYQQDPGMELHLIHYSYGVNSTEKGDLSSESTVSRIRTEHFPLTLESARPSHTSQYLCASSSLDGSGNTIYFGEGSWLTVV.

This clonotype was recorded at least ten times. The chain has TRBV6-1 and TRBJ1-1; no clear D gene. V lost 2 bases, J lost 0 bases, and 10 bases lay in between. The CDR3 has 15 residues. Germline CDR1 is MNHNS and CDR2 is SASEGT. The CDR3: CASSESSAMNTEAFF. CDR3 DNA sequence: TGTGCCAGCAGTGAATCGTCAGCCATGAACACTGAAGCTTTCTTT.

This clonotype occurred a few times. A single base separates this from a much larger clone, so it may be a read error. This chain joins TRBV28 and TRBJ1-2; D is uncertain. The CDR3 has 15 residues. CDR1 and CDR2 (germline): MDHEN, SYDVKM. CDR3 loop: CVSSPYRLTNYGYTF. CDR3 nucleotides: TGTGTCAGCAGTCCGTACCGACTGACTAACTATGGCTACACCTTC.

The V call is TRBV6-1, the J call TRBJ1-2, with D possibly matching TRBD1 (6 bases). The CDR3 totals 13 residues. From germline, CDR1 is MNHNS and CDR2 SASEGT. Trimming left V 3 bases short and J 4 bases short, with 9 bases between. The CDR3: CASSELGAYGYTF. CDR3 DNA: TGTGCCAGCAGTGAGTTGGGGGCCTATGGCTACACCTTC.

In this sample, this clonotype turned up many times. The junction and the germline gene differ at one end; a read error may be behind it. This chain joins TRBV19 and TRBJ1-2; D not certain. The CDR3 has 14 amino acids. Per germline, CDR1 LNHDA and CDR2 SQIVND (reference sequence). The CDR3 nucleotides are TGTGCCAGTAGTTACGGAGGGAGTAACGATGGCTACACCTTC. Translating gives CASSYGGSNDGYTF.

V is TRBV28 and J is TRBJ2-4; the match to TRBD1 covers 8 bases. J lost 0 bases, V lost 7 bases, and 26 bases had no gene match. Looked up from germline, CDR1 is MDHEN and CDR2 is SYDVKM. This CDR3 has 22 amino acids. This CDR3 is CASTTSPGMGQARLIAKNIQYF. The CDR3 region has the DNA TGTGCCAGCACCACTTCTCCCGGAATGGGACAGGCCCGACTCATAGCCAAAAACATTCAGTACTTC.

This clonotype occurred many times. V usage is TRBV20-1 and J usage is TRBJ1-1; D is ambiguous. Germline V lookup: CDR1 DFQATT, CDR2 SNEGSKA (reference sequence). The CDR3 sequence is 12 residues long. The V end lost 1 base, the J end lost 1 base, and 4 bases lay between the germline ends. In DNA form, the CDR3 reads TGCAGTGCTAGAGTACAGAACACTGAAGCTTTCTTT. This codes for CSARVQNTEAFF.

This chain uses TRBV6-5 with TRBJ2-7, with D tentatively TRBD1 (5 bases). The V gene's germline CDR1 is MNHEY and CDR2 SVGAGI. V was clipped by 2 bases and J by 0 bases, with 11 bases between them. CDR3 length equals 15 residues. This CDR3 is CASSYEGASSYEQYF. Here the CDR3 DNA reads TGTGCCAGCAGTTACGAAGGGGCGAGCTCCTACGAGCAGTACTTC.

The rearrangement links TRBV6-1 to TRBJ1-2; possible D gene TRBD1, 5 bases. From germline, CDR1 is MNHNS and CDR2 SASEGT. The V end lost 8 bases, the J end lost 6 bases, and 16 bases lay between the germline ends. The CDR3 has 13 amino acids. The CDR3 is CASHGQKRHGYTF. The CDR3 coding sequence is TGTGCCAGCCACGGACAAAAACGCCATGGCTACACCTTC.

This chain connects TRBV5-1 to TRBJ1-1; maybe TRBD1 (6 bases). V lost 6 bases and J lost 5, with 20 bases in between. Germline CDR1 is SGHRS and CDR2 is YFSETQ. This CDR3 is 15 amino acids long. CDR3 in amino acids: CASNGVAGGGTEAFF. The CDR3 nucleotides are TGCGCCAGCAACGGGGTCGCCGGAGGGGGGACTGAAGCTTTCTTT.

The chain couples TRBV4-2 to TRBJ2-2; 12 bases are shared with TRBD2. CDR1 is LGHNA, CDR2 YNFKEQ, per germline. V lost 4 bases, J lost 1 base, and 16 bases stayed unmatched. The CDR3 consists of 21 residues. CDR3 nucleotides: TGTGCCAGCAGCCCCGAAAGGTGGCAGACTAGCGGGGGCCGGAACACCGGGGAGCTGTTTTTT. It specifies CASSPERWQTSGGRNTGELFF.

This clonotype was counted at least ten times. In nucleotides, the CDR3 is TGTGCCAGCAGCAGGGCGGGGGGGTACGAGCAGTACTTC. Translated: CASSRAGGYEQYF. The V gene is TRBV2, the J gene TRBJ2-7, with 9 bases lining up with TRBD2. The CDR3 consists of 13 residues. J lost 4 bases, V lost 6 bases, and 4 bases had no gene match. Germline lookup yields CDR1 SNHLY and CDR2 FYNNEI.